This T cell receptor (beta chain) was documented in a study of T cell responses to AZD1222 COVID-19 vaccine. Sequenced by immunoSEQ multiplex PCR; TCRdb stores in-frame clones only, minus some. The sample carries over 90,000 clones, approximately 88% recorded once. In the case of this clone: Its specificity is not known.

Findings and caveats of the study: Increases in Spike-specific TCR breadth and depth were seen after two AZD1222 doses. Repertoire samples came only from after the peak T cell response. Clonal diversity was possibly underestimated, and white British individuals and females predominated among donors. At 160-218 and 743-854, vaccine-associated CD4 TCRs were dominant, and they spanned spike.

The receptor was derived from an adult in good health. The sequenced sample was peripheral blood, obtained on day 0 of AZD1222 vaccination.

Here the CDR3 reads CASSLEGLPNTELFF. For the CDR3, the DNA is TGTGCCAGCAGCTTAGAGGGGCTACCCAACACGGAACTGTTTTTT. J is TRBJ1-4 and V is TRBV7-2; D possibly corresponds to TRBD1 (5 bases). V was cut by 1 base and J by 12 bases, with 18 bases left in between. This CDR3 spans 15 amino acids. Per the germline V gene, CDR1 is SGHTA and CDR2 is FQGNSA.